These T cell receptor beta chains were read from a single sample in a study of metastatic and nonmetastatic thyroid tumors. Through MiXCR, TCRdb re-clonotyped the PCR reads. The sample lists 17,000 or so clones, roughly a quarter seen once, with roughly 13% in the top ten. Sequenced sample: adjacent normal tissue. These receptors were obtained from a female donor with papillary thyroid cancer or a benign thyroid nodule (not recorded which). Some clones in this sample may be carry-over from other donors' samples. Each CDR3 is given with its conserved first and last residue. The order of the fields is J gene, D gene, V gene, clone size, CDR3 protein, CDR3 DNA. A D gene is named only where the DNA matches it firmly. Size is stated for part of the rows, as once, few or many counts, or as a class when the clone is expanded.

>TRBJ2-7|NA|TRBV30|NA
CAWIGGGGSYEQYF
TGTGCCTGGATCGGGGGAGGGGGCTCCTACGAGCAGTACTTC
>TRBJ2-1|NA|TRBV24-1|NA
CATSDSGGAGNEQFF
TGTGCCACCAGTGATTCGGGGGGCGCAGGGAATGAGCAGTTCTTC
>TRBJ2-1|TRBD2|TRBV6-1|NA
CASRSGTGGNEQFF
TGTGCCAGCAGATCCGGGACGGGGGGCAATGAGCAGTTCTTC
>TRBJ1-3|NA|TRBV28|many
CASSDPGAYGNTIYF
TGTGCCAGCAGCGACCCCGGGGCTTACGGAAACACCATATATTTT
>TRBJ2-2|TRBD2|TRBV7-8|NA
CASSVRGGTGELFF
TGTGCCAGCAGCGTGCGCGGGGGGACCGGGGAGCTGTTTTTT
>TRBJ1-1|NA|TRBV6-2/TRBV6-3|NA
CASSYSGGEAFF
TGTGCCAGCAGTTACTCGGGAGGTGAAGCTTTCTTT
>TRBJ1-5|NA|TRBV19|few
CASKFDGSSNQPQHF
TGTGCCAGTAAATTCGACGGATCCAGTAATCAGCCCCAGCATTTT
>TRBJ2-7|NA|TRBV28|NA
CASSLQRYEQYF
TGTGCCAGCAGTTTACAGAGATACGAGCAGTACTTC
>TRBJ2-7|NA|TRBV4-1|NA
CASSQTLSTAKEQYF
TGCGCCAGCAGCCAAACGTTGTCGACCGCTAAGGAGCAGTACTTC
>TRBJ1-6|TRBD1|TRBV20-1|NA
CSAPPTGGSGSPLHF
TGCAGTGCTCCCCCGACAGGGGGCTCTGGGTCACCCCTCCACTTT
>TRBJ2-2|NA|TRBV5-6|once
CASTSVGELFF
TGTGCCAGCACGTCGGTCGGGGAGCTGTTTTTT
>TRBJ2-7|NA|TRBV18|NA
CASSRGHSYEQYF
TGTGCCAGCTCCCGGGGACATTCCTACGAGCAGTACTTC
>TRBJ2-2|NA|TRBV27|NA
CASSFSTGELFF
TGTGCCAGCAGTTTTTCCACCGGGGAGCTGTTTTTT
>TRBJ2-7|NA|TRBV11-2|NA
CASSLSKEQYF
TGTGCCAGCAGCTTATCGAAGGAGCAGTACTTC
>TRBJ1-1|TRBD1|TRBV20-1|NA
CSARRNRGSGGTEAFF
TGCAGTGCGAGACGTAACAGGGGATCAGGTGGCACTGAAGCTTTCTTT
>TRBJ2-2|NA|TRBV6-2/TRBV6-3|few
CASRGLGRANTGELFF
TGTGCCAGCAGGGGACTCGGGAGAGCGAACACCGGGGAGCTGTTTTTT
>TRBJ2-2|NA|TRBV24-1|NA
CATSDLRRGDTGELFF
TGTGCCACCAGTGATTTGCGTCGAGGAGACACCGGGGAGCTGTTTTTT
>TRBJ1-1|TRBD1|TRBV20-1|NA
CSAWTGEGKGTEAFF
TGCAGTGCTTGGACAGGGGAGGGCAAGGGCACTGAAGCTTTCTTT
>TRBJ1-2|TRBD1|TRBV2|NA
CASRGTRGQSEVYGYTF
TGTGCCAGCAGGGGGACAAGGGGACAGTCGGAAGTCTATGGCTACACCTTC
>TRBJ1-1|NA|TRBV19|NA
CASGTLNTEAFF
TGTGCCAGTGGCACTTTGAACACTGAAGCTTTCTTT
>TRBJ1-5|TRBD1|TRBV7-2|NA
CASSSGQGLLTQHF
TGTGCCAGCAGCTCGGGACAGGGACTATTGACCCAGCATTTT
>TRBJ2-6|NA|TRBV20-1|NA
CSAREAVGANVLTF
TGCAGTGCTAGAGAAGCGGTTGGGGCCAACGTCCTGACTTTC
>TRBJ1-1|TRBD1|TRBV25-1|few
CASPGQGAVVRLEAFF
TGTGCCAGCCCGGGACAGGGGGCGGTAGTACGTCTTGAAGCTTTCTTT
>TRBJ2-7|NA|TRBV2|NA
CASSERQYEQYF
TGTGCCAGCAGTGAACGACAATACGAGCAGTACTTC
>TRBJ1-5|NA|TRBV20-1|NA
CSARGGGNQPQHF
TGCAGTGCTAGGGGGGGCGGCAATCAGCCCCAGCATTTC
>TRBJ2-5|NA|TRBV28|few
CASSWNPETQYF
TGTGCCAGCAGTTGGAACCCAGAGACCCAGTACTTC
>TRBJ1-2|NA|TRBV9|few
CASSVDLNSYGYTF
TGTGCCAGCAGCGTCGACCTTAACTCCTATGGCTACACCTTC
>TRBJ1-6|TRBD1|TRBV6-5|few
CASSYWTGRNSPLHF
TGTGCCAGCAGTTACTGGACAGGGCGTAATTCACCCCTCCACTTT
>TRBJ1-6|NA|TRBV5-6|NA
CASSLGLQGQSPLHF
TGTGCCAGCAGCTTGGGTCTCCAGGGCCAATCACCCCTCCACTTT
>TRBJ2-7|NA|TRBV3-1|NA
CASSQRELEQYF
TGTGCCAGCAGCCAAAGGGAACTCGAGCAGTACTTC
>TRBJ2-7|NA|TRBV20-1|NA
CSAKTELNSYEQYF
TGTAGTGCTAAGACAGAGCTTAACTCCTACGAGCAGTACTTC
>TRBJ2-7|NA|TRBV6-1|NA
CASSGTSYEQYF
TGTGCCAGCAGTGGGACTTCCTACGAGCAGTACTTC
>TRBJ1-1|NA|TRBV27|few
CASSGGQNEAFF
TGTGCCAGCAGTGGAGGACAAAATGAAGCTTTCTTT
>TRBJ2-3|NA|TRBV19|few
CASRANTDTQYF
TGTGCCAGTAGGGCTAACACAGATACGCAGTATTTT
>TRBJ1-2|TRBD1|TRBV6-6|few
CASSHPPGTGGTFYGYTF
TGTGCCAGCAGTCACCCCCCCGGTACAGGGGGGACTTTCTATGGCTACACCTTC
>TRBJ1-1|TRBD1|TRBV20-1|few
CSAKLGQKNTEAFF
TGCAGTGCTAAACTGGGACAGAAGAACACTGAAGCTTTCTTT
>TRBJ2-3|NA|TRBV11-1|few
CASSLAQGSTDTQYF
TGTGCCAGCAGCTTAGCACAGGGTAGCACAGATACGCAGTATTTT
>TRBJ2-7|NA|TRBV5-1|NA
CASSGAGGFSYEQYF
TGCGCCAGCAGCGGGGCCGGGGGTTTTTCCTACGAGCAGTACTTC
>TRBJ2-3|NA|TRBV9|NA
CASSVEYGRGTDTQYF
TGTGCCAGCAGCGTAGAATACGGGAGAGGAACAGATACGCAGTATTTT
>TRBJ2-7|NA|TRBV28|few
CASSLGTAGEQYF
TGTGCCAGCAGTTTAGGGACAGCGGGGGAGCAGTACTTC
>TRBJ2-5|NA|TRBV25-1|NA
CASSEEGETQYF
TGTGCCAGCAGTGAGGAGGGGGAGACCCAGTACTTC
>TRBJ2-7|TRBD2|TRBV12-3/TRBV12-4|many
CASRPGLAGGGYEQYF
TGTGCCAGCAGGCCTGGACTAGCGGGAGGGGGGTACGAGCAGTACTTC
>TRBJ2-5|NA|TRBV20-1|NA
CSARQSIQETQYF
TGCAGTGCTAGGCAGTCCATACAAGAGACCCAGTACTTC
>TRBJ2-2|TRBD2|TRBV11-3|few
CASSPASGGAGELFF
TGTGCCAGCAGCCCAGCTAGCGGGGGGGCCGGGGAGCTGTTTTTT
>TRBJ2-3|TRBD2|TRBV24-1|few
CATSEGTSGRILSGTDTQYF
TGTGCCACCAGTGAGGGGACTAGCGGGAGGATATTGAGCGGCACAGATACGCAGTATTTT
>TRBJ2-3|TRBD2|TRBV25-1|few
CASIDFGLAGTDTQYF
TGTGCCAGCATTGATTTCGGACTAGCGGGCACAGATACGCAGTATTTT
>TRBJ1-1|NA|TRBV24-1|few
CATSDYRGQANTEAFF
TGTGCCACCAGTGATTACCGGGGGCAGGCCAACACTGAAGCTTTCTTT
>TRBJ2-1|NA|TRBV11-3|few
CASSLGLARYNEQFF
TGTGCCAGCAGCTTAGGTCTAGCGCGTTACAATGAGCAGTTCTTC
>TRBJ2-1|TRBD2|TRBV6-2/TRBV6-3|NA
CASSYLAGDDGQFF
TGTGCCAGCAGTTACCTAGCGGGAGACGATGGGCAGTTCTTC
>TRBJ2-7|NA|TRBV5-1|NA
CASSLGSGISYEQYF
TGCGCCAGCAGCTTGGGGTCAGGCATCTCCTACGAGCAGTACTTC
>TRBJ1-1|NA|TRBV5-1|NA
CASSSRWYTEAFF
TGCGCCAGCAGCTCGCGTTGGTACACTGAAGCTTTCTTT
>TRBJ2-7|NA|TRBV7-2|NA
CASSLWGEISYGQYF
TGTGCCAGCAGCTTATGGGGGGAGATCTCCTACGGGCAGTACTTC
>TRBJ1-2|NA|TRBV19|few
CASSMGGNYGYTF
TGTGCCAGTAGTATGGGGGGTAACTATGGCTACACCTTC
>TRBJ2-7|NA|TRBV7-7|NA
CASSFGGGSKSPQYF
TGTGCTAGCAGCTTCGGGGGTGGGAGCAAGAGCCCCCAGTACTTC
>TRBJ1-5|NA|TRBV6-2/TRBV6-3|few
CASSSVPTGSSNQPQHF
TGTGCCAGCAGTTCTGTACCTACAGGGTCGAGCAATCAGCCCCAGCATTTT
>TRBJ2-7|TRBD1|TRBV2|large
CASRTGTGEMREYF
TGTGCCAGCAGGACCGGGACAGGGGAGATGAGGGAGTACTTC
>TRBJ2-7|NA|TRBV7-9|once
CASSLAGTLDEQYF
TGTGCCAGCAGCTTAGCCGGGACTCTGGACGAGCAGTACTTC
>TRBJ2-7|TRBD2|TRBV20-1|few
CSAGGGGLAGREQYF
TGCAGTGCCGGAGGGGGGGGACTAGCGGGACGGGAGCAGTACTTC
>TRBJ2-5|TRBD1|TRBV7-2|NA
CASSPLATGETQYF
TGTGCCAGCAGCCCCCTGGCGACAGGGGAGACCCAGTACTTC